The following is a T cell receptor beta chain sequence with its context. The antigen remains unidentified. The CDR3 extends over 15 amino acids. Germline-derived CDR1 and CDR2 are SGHRS and YFSETQ. J gave up 1 base and V 2 bases, and 4 bases lay outside the gene matches. Findings of the study overall: Tumor Treg TCRs overlapped most with tumor naive CD4+ cells.

Full-length variable regions came from constant-region reverse primers plus semi-nested Nested Universal Primer A PCR. MiXCR, applied by TCRdb to the 5' RACE reads, yields one record per CDR3 protein. The table includes some 64,000 distinct CDR3 sequences, approximately 23% detected once. What was sequenced was memory CD4+ T cells sorted from a lymph node. The sample's subset: memory CD4+ T cells, CD4+CD45RO+CD25-. J is TRBJ2-5 and V is TRBV5-1; 8 bases fit TRBD1. The receptor's source is a female donor with breast cancer. CDR3 DNA sequence: TGCGCCAGCAGCTTACAGGACAGGGCCCAAGAGACCCAGTACTTC. Its protein product is CASSLQDRAQETQYF.